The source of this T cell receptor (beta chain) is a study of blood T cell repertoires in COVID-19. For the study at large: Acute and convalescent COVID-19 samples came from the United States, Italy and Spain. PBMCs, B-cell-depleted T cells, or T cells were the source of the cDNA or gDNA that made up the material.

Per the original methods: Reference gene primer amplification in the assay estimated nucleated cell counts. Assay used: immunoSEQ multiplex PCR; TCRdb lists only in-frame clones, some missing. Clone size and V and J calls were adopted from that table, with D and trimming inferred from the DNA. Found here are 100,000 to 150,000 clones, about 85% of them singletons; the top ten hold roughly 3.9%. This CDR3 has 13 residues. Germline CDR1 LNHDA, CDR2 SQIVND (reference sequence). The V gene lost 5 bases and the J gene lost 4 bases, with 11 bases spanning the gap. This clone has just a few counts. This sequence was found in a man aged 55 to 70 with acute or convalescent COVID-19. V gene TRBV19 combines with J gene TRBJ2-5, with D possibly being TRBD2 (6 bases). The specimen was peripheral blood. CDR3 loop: CASSPTSPETQYF. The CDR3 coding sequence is TGTGCCAGTAGTCCTACTAGCCCAGAGACCCAGTACTTC.